This T cell receptor (beta chain) is from a study of human T cells and chemical hapten exposure. Study background: Patients, largely female, had alopecia areata, totalis or universalis. Minor pooled library volume differences mainly drove per-sample TCR yield variation.

In this sample, this clonotype turned up many times. The study's library attached unique molecular identifiers to single cDNA molecules. In the authors' methods: With a range of 23,224 to 690,600, the median per sample was 95,638 TCRs. TCRdb itself ran the RACE reads through MiXCR, one entry per CDR3 protein. The V and J calls come from TCRdb's annotation, not from the publication. Of approximately 370,000 distinct CDR3 sequences listed, approximately 5% are singletons. From germline, CDR1 is SGHTA and CDR2 FQGNSA. The CDR3 spans 15 residues. The V end lost 5 bases, the J end lost 3 bases, and 13 bases lay between the germline ends. Noted time point: pre-sensitization, week 0. Treatment of the sample: therapeutic diphenylcyclopropenone sensitization with weekly scalp DPC.

Source: whole blood, taken in connection with sensitization to the hapten diphenylcyclopropenone (DPC). The chain has TRBV7-2 and TRBJ1-4, with D perhaps matching TRBD1 (6 bases). This clonotype was sampled from a woman younger than 35 with alopecia areata. Some clones in this sample may be carry-over from other donors' samples. In DNA form, the CDR3 reads TGTGCCAGCAGCGTGCACAGGGCGGCTAATGAAAAACTGTTTTTT. The encoded protein is CASSVHRAANEKLFF.